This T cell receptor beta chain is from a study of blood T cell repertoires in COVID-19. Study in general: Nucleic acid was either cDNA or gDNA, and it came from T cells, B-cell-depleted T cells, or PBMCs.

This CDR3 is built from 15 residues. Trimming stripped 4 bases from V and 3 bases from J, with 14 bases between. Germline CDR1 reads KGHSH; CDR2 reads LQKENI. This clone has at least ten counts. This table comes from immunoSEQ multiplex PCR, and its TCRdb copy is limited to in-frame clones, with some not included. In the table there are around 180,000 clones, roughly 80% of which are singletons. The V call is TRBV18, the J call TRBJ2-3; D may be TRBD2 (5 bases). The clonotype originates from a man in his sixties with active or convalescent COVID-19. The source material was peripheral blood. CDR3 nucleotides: TGTGCCAGCTCACTCCGAGAGGGTAAAACAGATACGCAGTATTTT. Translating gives CASSLREGKTDTQYF. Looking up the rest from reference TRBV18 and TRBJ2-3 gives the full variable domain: NAGVMQNPRHLVRRRGQEARLRCSPMKGHSHVYWYRQLPEEGLKFMVYLQKENIIDESGMPKERFSAEFPKEGPSILRIQQVVRGDSAAYFCASSLREGKTDTQYFGPGTRLTVL.